These 4 T cell receptor beta chains share one sample of origin, sequenced in a study of T cells in Graves' hyperthyroidism and ophthalmopathy. The source material, RNA transcripts, was used to amplify TCR beta CDR3 regions. The TCR CDR3 was amplified in a first-round RT-PCR using the HTBI primer set. A single record per CDR3 protein comes from TCRdb applying MiXCR to the multiplex PCR reads. Of 300,000 to 450,000 distinct CDR3 sequences detected, approximately 17% appear once; the ten largest clones hold over 35%. The sample taken for sequencing was blood. The receptors originated from a man between 18 and 35 years old with Graves' ophthalmopathy.

There are many counts of this clonotype. This chain connects TRBV6-1 to TRBJ2-6, with 11 bases aligning to TRBD1. This CDR3 comprises 17 residues. CDR1 and CDR2 from the germline V gene are MNHNS and SASEGT. After removal of 1 base from V and 1 base from J, the junction contained 0 bases not matched to a gene. The CDR3 coding sequence is TGTGCCAGCAGTGAAGGGGACAGGGGGTCTGGGGCCAACGTCCTGACTTTC. It codes for CASSEGDRGSGANVLTF.

The rearrangement uses TRBV7-9 and TRBJ2-2; no clear D. V was shortened by 5 bases and J by 7 bases, with 5 bases between the two germline ends. CDR3 length equals 11 residues. CDR1 and CDR2 from the germline V gene are SEHNR and FQNEAQ (reference sequence). The DNA for the CDR3 is TGTGCCAGCAGCGAAAACGGGGAGCTGTTTTTT. This translates into CASSENGELFF. Full variable domain (missing parts from reference TRBV7-9 and TRBJ2-2): DTGVSQNPRHKITKRGQNVTFRCDPISEHNRLYWYRQTLGQGPEFLTYFQNEAQLEKSRLLSDRFSAERPKGSFSTLEIQRTEQGDSAMYLCASSENGELFFGEGSRLTVL.

The rearrangement uses TRBV27 and TRBJ2-2, with D perhaps matching TRBD1 (5 bases). This CDR3 region has 17 residues. V lost 10 bases, J lost 3 bases, and 24 bases lay in between. Per the germline V gene, CDR1 is MNHEY and CDR2 is SMNVEV (reference sequence). For the CDR3, the DNA is TGTGCCACAGCCCGGACAATTTTCCCGGGCGACACCGGGGAGCTGTTTTTT. It yields the protein CATARTIFPGDTGELFF.

This clonotype was seen ten or more times. The chain has TRBV6-1 and TRBJ1-2, with a weak D call TRBD1 (6 bases). The germline gives CDR1 MNHNS, CDR2 SASEGT. The CDR3 extends over 17 amino acids. Trimming cost V 0 bases and J 6 bases, with 20 bases left between them. CDR3 DNA: TGTGCCAGCAGTGAAGCGCGAATGTTACAGGGTGATAATGGCTACACCTTC. This gives the protein CASSEARMLQGDNGYTF.